This is a list of T cell receptor beta chains from one sample in a study of Ad26.COV2.S vaccination and SARS-CoV-2 variants. Profiled with immunoSEQ multiplex PCR; TCRdb holds only in-frame clones, not every one. The sample records roughly 300,000 clones, around nine tenths being singletons. The sample in question was peripheral blood, obtained in a trial of Ad26.COV2.S vaccine versus placebo. These receptor sequences come from a person between 18 and 59 years old who received the Ad26.COV2.S COVID-19 vaccine or a placebo. CDR3s include the opening cysteine and the closing phenylalanine or tryptophan. D genes are given only for firm matches. Rows give clone size only sometimes, using once, few, many, or a class for an expanded clone.

.	TRBJ1-6	TRBD1	TRBV11-2	TGTGCCAGCAGCTCGGACAGGGACTCACCCCTCCACTTT	CASSSDRDSPLHF
.	TRBJ1-1	.	TRBV5-4	TGTGCCAGCAGCTTGGCCGGCGGAAACACTGAAGCTTTCTTT	CASSLAGGNTEAFF
.	TRBJ1-1	TRBD1	TRBV5-1	TGCGCCAGCAGCCCGACAGGGTGGGACACTGAAGCTTTCTTT	CASSPTGWDTEAFF
.	TRBJ2-1	.	TRBV5-1	TGCGCCAGCACGGGGGTCTACGTAAATGAGCAGTTCTTC	CASTGVYVNEQFF
.	TRBJ2-3	.	TRBV7-2	TGTGCCAGCAGCTCGGGACGCCGCACAGATACGCAGTATTTT	CASSSGRRTDTQYF
.	TRBJ1-5	.	TRBV19	TGTGCCAGTAGTATGACGGCGGCCCTAAGGAATCAGCCCCAGCATTTT	CASSMTAALRNQPQHF
.	TRBJ2-1	TRBD2	TRBV6-2/TRBV6-3	TGTGCCAGCAGTTCACCACTAGCGGGGCACCATACAAACAACAATGAGCAGTTCTTC	CASSSPLAGHHTNNNEQFF
.	TRBJ2-2	.	TRBV7-9	TGTGCCAGCAGCATCCTTTCCGGGATGAACACCGGGGAGCTGTTTTTT	CASSILSGMNTGELFF
.	TRBJ2-7	.	TRBV6-5	TGTGCCAGCAGTTACAGGGGTGGTGAGCAGTACTTC	CASSYRGGEQYF
few	TRBJ2-2	TRBD1	TRBV27	TGTGCCAGCAGTTACAGACAGGGCGGCACCGGGGAGCTGTTTTTT	CASSYRQGGTGELFF
.	TRBJ1-2	.	TRBV27	TGTGCCAGCAGTTTATTTGGAGTTGGCTATGGCTACACCTTC	CASSLFGVGYGYTF
.	TRBJ1-6	TRBD1	TRBV14	TGTGCCAGCAGAAACCGGGACAGTAATTCACCCCTCCACTTT	CASRNRDSNSPLHF
.	TRBJ2-2	TRBD1	TRBV27	TGTGCCAGCAGGGTGACAGGGATCACCGGGGAGCTGTTTTTT	CASRVTGITGELFF
.	TRBJ1-4	.	TRBV4-3	TGCGCCAGCAGCCAAGGCTCAGGAACTAATGAAAAACTGTTTTTT	CASSQGSGTNEKLFF
few	TRBJ1-6	.	TRBV27	TGTGCCAGCAGTTATCAGCATTCACCCCTCCACTTT	CASSYQHSPLHF
few	TRBJ2-1	TRBD2	TRBV6-2/TRBV6-3	TGTGCCAGCAGTTCGAGTTGGCGGCCGGGGGGTGAGCAGTTCTTC	CASSSSWRPGGEQFF
.	TRBJ2-3	.	TRBV24-1	TGTGCCACCAGTGATTTCGGAGATACGCAGTATTTT	CATSDFGDTQYF
many	TRBJ2-7	TRBD2	TRBV27	TGTGCCAGCAGGCCTAGCGGGAGCTCCTACGAGCAGTACTTC	CASRPSGSSYEQYF
.	TRBJ1-1	TRBD1	TRBV6-2/TRBV6-3	TGTGCCAGCAGTGCGCGACTTCAGGGGGCCACTGAAGCTTTCTTT	CASSARLQGATEAFF
.	TRBJ2-1	TRBD2	TRBV2	TGTGCCAGCAGCCCGAGCGGGAGGGGCTACAATGAGCAGTTCTTC	CASSPSGRGYNEQFF
.	TRBJ2-1	.	TRBV5-4	TGTGCCAGCAGCTTGGCGGGGGCGGGACCCTACAATGAGCAGTTCTTC	CASSLAGAGPYNEQFF
once	TRBJ2-4	.	TRBV1	TGCACCAGCAGCCAAGAATGCCGTGGTAGCGGGACCAAAAACATTCAGTACTTC	CTSSQECRGSGTKNIQYF
.	TRBJ2-7	.	TRBV6-6	TGTGCCAGCCTCGGGACTTTGACCTACGAGCAGTACTTC	CASLGTLTYEQYF
.	TRBJ2-7	TRBD1	TRBV27	TGTGCCAGCATAAGCCCCTTTGGGACAGGGGCAGGCGAGCAGTACTTC	CASISPFGTGAGEQYF
.	TRBJ1-1	TRBD1	TRBV12-3/TRBV12-4	TGTGCCAGCAGTAATAGTCGGACAGGGAGCTTCTTT	CASSNSRTGSFF
.	TRBJ2-1	.	TRBV3-1/TRBV3-2	TGTGCCAGCAGCCAAGACTGGCTCCCCCAGCGCTACAATGAGCAGTTCTTC	CASSQDWLPQRYNEQFF
.	TRBJ2-3	.	TRBV12-3/TRBV12-4	TGTGCCAGCAGATCTCGGAGCACAGATACGCAGTATTTT	CASRSRSTDTQYF
.	TRBJ1-2	.	TRBV12-3/TRBV12-4	TGTGCCAGCAGTTGGGGGGGATACTATGGCTACACCTTC	CASSWGGYYGYTF
.	TRBJ2-7	TRBD2	TRBV11-2	TGTGCCAGCAGCCGCGACCCTCCTACCGGGACTAGAATCTACGAGCAGTACTTC	CASSRDPPTGTRIYEQYF
.	TRBJ1-4	.	TRBV19	TGTGCCAGCCAGAGGGGATGGGCAACTAATGAAAAACTGTTTTTT	CASQRGWATNEKLFF
.	TRBJ2-2	.	TRBV6-2/TRBV6-3	TGTGCCAGCAGCGTATGGGACCCCAGTTACACCGGGGAGCTGTTTTTT	CASSVWDPSYTGELFF
.	TRBJ2-1	TRBD2	TRBV18	TGTGCCAGCTCACCCTTGGGACTAGCGGGGTACAATGAGCAGTTCTTC	CASSPLGLAGYNEQFF
.	TRBJ2-7	.	TRBV29-1	TGCAGCGTGTCGTCAGGGGCGGATTACGAGCAGTACTTC	CSVSSGADYEQYF
once	TRBJ2-3	TRBD2	TRBV7-2	TGTGCCAGCAGCTTAGCGGGCCGCGGGGGGGCCGGAACAGATACGCAGTATTTT	CASSLAGRGGAGTDTQYF
.	TRBJ1-4	TRBD1	TRBV5-1	TGCGCCAGCAGCTTGGTGCAGGGGGCCTCGGGGGAAAAACTGTTTTTT	CASSLVQGASGEKLFF
.	TRBJ2-7	.	TRBV19	TGTGCCAGTAGTATTTCACAGGCACCCGAGCAGTACTTC	CASSISQAPEQYF
.	TRBJ1-2	TRBD1	TRBV5-6	TGTGCCAGCAGCTTGGGCGGTGGACAGGGGCCTTTTCTCTATGGCTACACCTTC	CASSLGGGQGPFLYGYTF
.	TRBJ2-2	TRBD1	TRBV4-3	TGCGCCAGCAGCCAAGATCGGTCGGCAGGGGGCCAGGGGGAGCTGTTTTTT	CASSQDRSAGGQGELFF
.	TRBJ2-7	.	TRBV24-1	TGTGCCACCAGTGCAGGCTCAAACTCCGAGCAGTACTTC	CATSAGSNSEQYF
.	TRBJ2-7	.	TRBV30	TGTGCCTGGAGTGCGACCCCGGGATTACGCGAGCAGTACTTC	CAWSATPGLREQYF
.	TRBJ1-3	.	TRBV11-2	TGTGCCAGCAGCTATGGAAACACCATATATTTT	CASSYGNTIYF
.	TRBJ1-1	.	TRBV28	TGTGCCAGCAGTTTACCCGGGGGGGGGCGGACTGAAGCTTTCTTT	CASSLPGGGRTEAFF
.	TRBJ1-3	.	TRBV10-3	TGTGCCATCAGCCTGGACAGCCCCGTGCTTGGAAACACCATATATTTT	CAISLDSPVLGNTIYF
.	TRBJ2-1	.	TRBV2	TGTGCCAGCAGTCTTTGGAATGAGCAGTTCTTC	CASSLWNEQFF
few	TRBJ1-4	.	TRBV5-1	TGCGCCAGCAGCTTGGCCGGGCAGCCTAATGAAAAACTGTTTTTT	CASSLAGQPNEKLFF
.	TRBJ2-5	TRBD2	TRBV4-3	TGCGCCAGCAGCCAAGAGCGGCCGATCGGACACCCCCCTGCGGGGGAAGAGACCCAGTACTTC	CASSQERPIGHPPAGEETQYF
.	TRBJ2-7	TRBD2	TRBV7-2	TGTGCCAGCAGCTTAGTGAACGGACTAGCGGGATTTCCCTACGAGCAGTACTTC	CASSLVNGLAGFPYEQYF
.	TRBJ1-2	TRBD1	TRBV24-1	TGTGCCACCAGTGACCGGAAGACAGGGGGAGAAGTGAGTGGCTACACCTTC	CATSDRKTGGEVSGYTF
once	TRBJ2-7	TRBD1	TRBV5-6	TGTGCCAGCAGCTTGGAGGGACAGGTAACCTACGAGCAGTACTTC	CASSLEGQVTYEQYF
.	TRBJ1-1	.	TRBV7-9	TGTGCCAGCAGCCCCGTCGGGGACCAAGCTTTCTTT	CASSPVGDQAFF
.	TRBJ2-5	.	TRBV5-1	TGCGCCAGCAGCTTGGCGGACAGTCAAGAGACCCAGTACTTC	CASSLADSQETQYF
.	TRBJ2-7	.	TRBV27	TGTGCCAGCAGCTTCGGAGGCAGCTACGAGCAGTACTTC	CASSFGGSYEQYF
once	TRBJ2-3	.	TRBV28	TGTGCCAGCACCCCCTGGGACACAGATACGCAGTATTTT	CASTPWDTDTQYF
.	TRBJ2-2	.	TRBV4-2	TGTGCCAGCAGCGGGGGTCCAAACACCGGGGAGCTGTTTTTT	CASSGGPNTGELFF
.	TRBJ2-1	.	TRBV19	TGTGCCAGTAGTATCAGGAGTGAGAATGAGCAGTTCTTC	CASSIRSENEQFF
.	TRBJ2-1	.	TRBV18	TGTGCCAGCTCAGCAATGAGGACCGAGAATGAGCAGTTCTTC	CASSAMRTENEQFF
.	TRBJ1-3	.	TRBV5-1	TGCGCCAGCAGCTTGGCCGCGGGGCCCGGAAACACCATATATTTT	CASSLAAGPGNTIYF
.	TRBJ1-1	.	TRBV3-1/TRBV3-2	TGTGCCAGCAGCCAAGGAACAGGCGCTGAAGCTTTCTTT	CASSQGTGAEAFF
.	TRBJ1-5	.	TRBV19	TGTGCCAGTAGTGCTCACTCCAGGGGTAGCAATCAGCCCCAGCATTTT	CASSAHSRGSNQPQHF